These T cell receptor beta chains were read from a single sample in a study of Ad26.COV2.S vaccination and SARS-CoV-2 variants. TCRdb's table, derived via immunoSEQ multiplex PCR, lists solely in-frame clones and lacks some. This table has about 330,000 clones, 85% to 90% appearing once. Source: peripheral blood, taken in a trial of Ad26.COV2.S vaccine versus placebo. Receptors originate from a person between 18 and 65 years old who received the Ad26.COV2.S COVID-19 vaccine or a placebo. CDR3s include the opening cysteine and the closing phenylalanine or tryptophan. The order of the fields is D gene, clone size, V gene, J gene, CDR3 protein, CDR3 DNA. A D gene is named only where the DNA matches it firmly. For some rows the clone size is stated as once, few or many, or as a class when expanded; others skip it.

NA	NA	TRBV9	TRBJ1-3	CASSAGPSGGNTIYF	TGTGCCAGCAGCGCCGGCCCTTCGGGAGGAAACACCATATATTTT
NA	NA	TRBV6-5	TRBJ2-7	CASRGLEPSSYEQYF	TGTGCCAGCAGGGGACTCGAGCCAAGCTCCTACGAGCAGTACTTC
TRBD1	NA	TRBV5-1	TRBJ1-3	CASSQGQTGNTIYF	TGCGCCAGCAGCCAGGGACAGACCGGAAACACCATATATTTT
NA	NA	TRBV19	TRBJ1-4	CASSTAAGGSEFF	TGTGCCAGTAGTACCGCAGCCGGAGGGTCCGAGTTTTTT
NA	NA	TRBV21-1	TRBJ1-2	CASSNPQPRATGQGNYGYTF	TGTGCCAGCAGCAACCCCCAACCCCGAGCTACGGGACAGGGGAACTATGGCTACACCTTC
NA	NA	TRBV28	TRBJ1-3	CASSYQPYSGNTIYF	TGTGCCAGCAGTTACCAGCCTTACTCTGGAAACACCATATATTTT
NA	once	TRBV10-1	TRBJ2-5	CASSESRGAAEETQYF	TGCGCCAGCAGTGAGTCGAGAGGCGCAGCCGAAGAGACCCAGTACTTC
NA	NA	TRBV9	TRBJ1-4	CASSYSSGARGEKLFF	TGTGCCAGCAGCTACTCATCGGGGGCGCGAGGTGAAAAACTGTTTTTT
TRBD2	NA	TRBV5-1	TRBJ2-5	CASSSSGIQETQYF	TGCGCCAGCAGCTCTAGCGGCATTCAAGAGACCCAGTACTTC
NA	NA	TRBV27	TRBJ2-1	CASSQTGFNDEQFF	TGTGCCAGCAGTCAGACAGGTTTTAACGATGAGCAGTTCTTC
NA	NA	TRBV21-1	TRBJ2-1	CASSTRLAGVSNEQFF	TGTGCCAGCAGCACACGACTAGCGGGAGTTAGCAATGAGCAGTTCTTC
NA	NA	TRBV12-3/TRBV12-4	TRBJ2-7	CASSSNIYYEQYF	TGTGCCAGCAGTTCTAACATTTACTACGAGCAGTACTTC
NA	NA	TRBV10-3	TRBJ2-7	CAISETGYEQYF	TGTGCCATCAGTGAGACGGGCTACGAGCAGTACTTC
NA	NA	TRBV9	TRBJ1-4	CASSPTGFGEKLFF	TGTGCCAGCAGCCCCACAGGGTTTGGTGAAAAACTGTTTTTT
TRBD2	NA	TRBV5-1	TRBJ2-5	CASSPWTSEETQYF	TGCGCCAGCAGCCCCTGGACTAGTGAAGAGACCCAGTACTTC
NA	NA	TRBV21-1	TRBJ2-2	CASSKDQGQCTGELFF	TGTGCCAGCAGCAAAGATCAAGGGCAGTGCACCGGGGAGCTGTTTTTT
NA	NA	TRBV7-9	TRBJ1-2	CASSLTGSNYGYTF	TGTGCCAGCAGCTTAACAGGTTCTAACTATGGCTACACCTTC
TRBD2	NA	TRBV7-6	TRBJ2-5	CASSFPMGGVETQYF	TGTGCCAGCAGCTTTCCTATGGGGGGGGTAGAGACCCAGTACTTC
NA	NA	TRBV5-4	TRBJ2-5	CASSFGDFKETQYF	TGTGCCAGCAGCTTTGGGGATTTCAAAGAGACCCAGTACTTC
NA	NA	TRBV19	TRBJ1-5	CASSIGRYSNQPQHF	TGTGCCAGTAGTATTGGGCGGTATAGCAATCAGCCCCAGCATTTT
TRBD2	NA	TRBV28	TRBJ2-5	CASSSGLAGGPGETQYF	TGTGCCAGCAGTTCGGGACTAGCGGGAGGGCCTGGGGAGACCCAGTACTTC
NA	once	TRBV18	TRBJ1-4	CASSPPWATEKLFF	TGTGCCAGCTCACCACCGTGGGCCACTGAAAAACTGTTTTTT